Following are 3 T cell receptor beta chains from one sample sequenced in a study of blood T cell repertoires in COVID-19. The assay was immunoSEQ multiplex PCR, and TCRdb's table has in-frame clones only and misses some. The sample lists hundreds of thousands of clones; 83% were seen once. The sequenced sample was peripheral blood. These receptors all stem from a woman in her thirties or forties with active or convalescent COVID-19.

The CDR3 DNA is TGCGCCAGCAGCTTGGGTGGAGCTTATGGCTACACCTTC. Protein: CASSLGGAYGYTF. The chain links TRBV5-1 to TRBJ1-2; D is unresolved. This CDR3 has 13 amino acids. Germline assignment: CDR1 SGHRS and CDR2 YFSETQ. The ends were cut back, 0 bases at V and 5 bases at J, with 8 bases in the middle.

This chain connects TRBV11-1 to TRBJ2-3; D is possibly TRBD1 (6 bases). Deletions cut 2 bases from V and 2 bases from J, with 11 bases between. The CDR3 totals 15 residues. Germline CDR1 and CDR2: SGHAT and FQDESV (reference sequence). The CDR3 protein is CASSLLQGSTDTQYF. DNA of the CDR3: TGTGCCAGCAGCTTATTACAGGGATCCACAGATACGCAGTATTTT.

There are a few counts of this clone. The gene calls are TRBV29-1 and TRBJ2-1; 10 bases align to TRBD1. The CDR3 has 16 amino acids. V was clipped by 3 bases and J by 2 bases; unmatched bases: 7. Per the germline V gene, CDR1 is SQVTM and CDR2 is ANQGSEA. CDR3 bases: TGCAGCGTTGAGCCGGGACAGGGGAAGACCTACAATGAGCAGTTCTTC. Protein product: CSVEPGQGKTYNEQFF.